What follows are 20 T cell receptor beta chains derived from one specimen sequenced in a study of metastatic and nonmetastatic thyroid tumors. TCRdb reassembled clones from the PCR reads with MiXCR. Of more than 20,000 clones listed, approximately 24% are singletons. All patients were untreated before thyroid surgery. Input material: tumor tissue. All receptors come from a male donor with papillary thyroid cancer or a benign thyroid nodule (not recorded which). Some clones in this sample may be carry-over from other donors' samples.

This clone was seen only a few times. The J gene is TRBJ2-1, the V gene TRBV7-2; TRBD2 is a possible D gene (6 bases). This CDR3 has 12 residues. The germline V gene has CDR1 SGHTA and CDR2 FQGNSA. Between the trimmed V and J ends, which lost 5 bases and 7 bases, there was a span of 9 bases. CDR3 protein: CASSPGTNEQFF. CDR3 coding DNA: TGTGCCAGCAGCCCAGGGACTAATGAGCAGTTCTTC.

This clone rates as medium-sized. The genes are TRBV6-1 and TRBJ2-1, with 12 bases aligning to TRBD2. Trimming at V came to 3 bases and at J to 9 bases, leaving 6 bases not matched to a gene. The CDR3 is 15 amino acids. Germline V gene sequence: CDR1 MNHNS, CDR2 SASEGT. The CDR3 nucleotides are TGTGCCAGCAGTGATGTCTCTAGCGGGAGGGTTGAGCAGTTCTTC. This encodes CASSDVSSGRVEQFF.

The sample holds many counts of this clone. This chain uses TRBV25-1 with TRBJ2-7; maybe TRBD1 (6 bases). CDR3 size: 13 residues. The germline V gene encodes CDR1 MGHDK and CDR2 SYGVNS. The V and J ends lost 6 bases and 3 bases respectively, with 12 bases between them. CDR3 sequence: CASRPLDSYEQYF. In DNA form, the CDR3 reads TGTGCCAGCAGACCCTTGGACAGCTACGAGCAGTACTTC.

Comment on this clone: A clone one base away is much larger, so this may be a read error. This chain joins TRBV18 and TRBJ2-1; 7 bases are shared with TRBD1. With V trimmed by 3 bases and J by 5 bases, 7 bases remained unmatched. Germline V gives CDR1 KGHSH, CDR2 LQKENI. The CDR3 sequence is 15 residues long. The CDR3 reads CASSPRDSFDNEQFF. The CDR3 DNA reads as TGTGCCAGCTCACCCCGGGACAGTTTCGACAATGAGCAGTTCTTC.

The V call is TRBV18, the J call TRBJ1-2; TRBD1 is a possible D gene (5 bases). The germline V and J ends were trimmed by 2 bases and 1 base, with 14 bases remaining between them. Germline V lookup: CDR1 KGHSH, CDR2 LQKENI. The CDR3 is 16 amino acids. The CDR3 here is CASSPIAGLGNYGYTF. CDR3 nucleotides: TGTGCCAGCTCACCAATTGCAGGGCTGGGTAACTATGGCTACACCTTC. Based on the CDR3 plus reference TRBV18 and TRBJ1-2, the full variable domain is NAGVMQNPRHLVRRRGQEARLRCSPMKGHSHVYWYRQLPEEGLKFMVYLQKENIIDESGMPKERFSAEFPKEGPSILRIQQVVRGDSAAYFCASSPIAGLGNYGYTFGSGTRLTVV.

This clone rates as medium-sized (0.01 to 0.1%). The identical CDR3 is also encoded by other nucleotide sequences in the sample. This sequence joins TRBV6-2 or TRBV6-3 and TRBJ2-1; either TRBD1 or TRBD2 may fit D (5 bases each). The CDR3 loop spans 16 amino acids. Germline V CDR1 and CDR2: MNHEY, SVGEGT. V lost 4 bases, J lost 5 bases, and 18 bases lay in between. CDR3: CASSSRARGPHNEQFF. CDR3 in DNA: TGTGCCAGCAGTTCGAGAGCGAGGGGCCCACACAATGAGCAGTTCTTC.

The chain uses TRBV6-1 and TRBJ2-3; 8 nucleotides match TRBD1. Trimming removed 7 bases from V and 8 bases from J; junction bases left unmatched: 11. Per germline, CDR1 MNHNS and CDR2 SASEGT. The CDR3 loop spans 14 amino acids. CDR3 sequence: CASTRRQGAGTQYF. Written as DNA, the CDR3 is TGTGCCAGCACTCGGAGGCAGGGGGCGGGTACGCAGTATTTT.

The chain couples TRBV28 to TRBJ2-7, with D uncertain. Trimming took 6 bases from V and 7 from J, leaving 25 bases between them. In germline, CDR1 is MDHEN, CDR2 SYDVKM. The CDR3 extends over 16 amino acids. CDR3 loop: CASSHGKSSGKTEQYF. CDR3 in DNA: TGTGCCAGCAGCCACGGAAAGAGTAGTGGGAAGACTGAGCAGTACTTC.

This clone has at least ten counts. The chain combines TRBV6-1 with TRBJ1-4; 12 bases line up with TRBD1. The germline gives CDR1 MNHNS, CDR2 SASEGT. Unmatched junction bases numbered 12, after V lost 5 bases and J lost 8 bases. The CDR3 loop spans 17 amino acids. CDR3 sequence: CASSRLSPGTGGEKLFF. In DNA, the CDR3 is TGTGCCAGCAGTAGACTTAGCCCCGGGACAGGGGGCGAAAAACTGTTTTTT.

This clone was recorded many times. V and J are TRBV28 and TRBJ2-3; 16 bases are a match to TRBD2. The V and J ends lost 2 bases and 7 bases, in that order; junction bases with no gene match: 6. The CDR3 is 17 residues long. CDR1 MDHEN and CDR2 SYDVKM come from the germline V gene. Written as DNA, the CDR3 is TGTGCCAGCAGTTTACCAGGGACTAGCGGGAGGGCGTATACGCAGTATTTT. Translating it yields CASSLPGTSGRAYTQYF.

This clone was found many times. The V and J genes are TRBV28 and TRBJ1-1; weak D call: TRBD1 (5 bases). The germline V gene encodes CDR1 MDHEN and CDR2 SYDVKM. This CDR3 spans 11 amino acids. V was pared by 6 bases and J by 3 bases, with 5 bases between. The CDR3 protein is CASRGDTEAFF. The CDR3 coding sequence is TGTGCCAGCAGGGGGGACACTGAAGCTTTCTTT.

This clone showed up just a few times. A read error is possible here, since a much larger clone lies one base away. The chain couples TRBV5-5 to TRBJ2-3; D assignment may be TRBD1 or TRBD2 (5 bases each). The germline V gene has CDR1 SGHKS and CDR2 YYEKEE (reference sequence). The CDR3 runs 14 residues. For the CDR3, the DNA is TGTGCCAGCAGTCAGAGCGTAGCGACAGATACGCGGTATTTT. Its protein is CASSQSVATDTRYF. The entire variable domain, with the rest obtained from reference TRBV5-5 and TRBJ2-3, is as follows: DAGVTQSPTHLIKTRGQQVTLRCSPISGHKSVSWYQQVLGQGPQFIFQYYEKEERGRGNFPDRFSARQFPNYSSELNVNALLLGDSALYLCASSQSVATDTRYFGPGTRLTVL.

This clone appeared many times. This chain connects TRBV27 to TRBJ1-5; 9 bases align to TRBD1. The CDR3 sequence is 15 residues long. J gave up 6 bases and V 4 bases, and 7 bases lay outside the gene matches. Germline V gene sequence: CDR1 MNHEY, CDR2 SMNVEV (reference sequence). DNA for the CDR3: TGTGCCAGCAGTTCCGGACAGGGGTCTGTTCAGCCCCAGCATTTT. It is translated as CASSSGQGSVQPQHF.

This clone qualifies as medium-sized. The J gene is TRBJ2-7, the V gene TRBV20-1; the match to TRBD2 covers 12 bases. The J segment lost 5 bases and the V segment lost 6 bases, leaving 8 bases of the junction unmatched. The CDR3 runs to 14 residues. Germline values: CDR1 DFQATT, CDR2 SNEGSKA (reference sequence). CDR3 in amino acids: CSAPGLAGLNEQYF. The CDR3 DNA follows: TGCAGTGCGCCGGGACTAGCGGGTCTAAACGAGCAGTACTTC.

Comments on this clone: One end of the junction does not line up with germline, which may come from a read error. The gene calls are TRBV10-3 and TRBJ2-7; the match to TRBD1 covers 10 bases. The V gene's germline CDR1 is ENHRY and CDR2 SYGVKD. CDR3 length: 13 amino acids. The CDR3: CATTGQGLIEQDF. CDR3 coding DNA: TGTGCCACCACGGGACAGGGGTTAATCGAGCAGGACTTC.

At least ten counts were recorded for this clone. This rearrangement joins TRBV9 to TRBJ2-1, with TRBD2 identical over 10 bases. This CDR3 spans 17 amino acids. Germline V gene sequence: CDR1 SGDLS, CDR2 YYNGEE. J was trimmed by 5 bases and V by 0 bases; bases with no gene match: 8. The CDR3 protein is CASSVATGLAVNNEQFF. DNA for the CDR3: TGTGCCAGCAGCGTAGCTACAGGACTAGCGGTAAACAATGAGCAGTTCTTC.

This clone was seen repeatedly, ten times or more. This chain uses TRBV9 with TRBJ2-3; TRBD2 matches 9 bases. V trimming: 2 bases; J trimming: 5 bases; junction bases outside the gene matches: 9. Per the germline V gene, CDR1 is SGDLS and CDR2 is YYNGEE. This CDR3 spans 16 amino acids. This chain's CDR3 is CASSVSAGGPEDTQYF. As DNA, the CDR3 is TGTGCCAGCAGCGTGTCGGCGGGAGGGCCGGAAGATACGCAGTATTTT.

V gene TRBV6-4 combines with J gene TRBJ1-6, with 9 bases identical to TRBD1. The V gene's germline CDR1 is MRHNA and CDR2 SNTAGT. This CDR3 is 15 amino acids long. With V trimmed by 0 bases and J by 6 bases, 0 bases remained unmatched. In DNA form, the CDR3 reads TGTGCCAGCAGTGACTCGACAGGGGGTAATTCACCCCTCCACTTT. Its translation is CASSDSTGGNSPLHF.

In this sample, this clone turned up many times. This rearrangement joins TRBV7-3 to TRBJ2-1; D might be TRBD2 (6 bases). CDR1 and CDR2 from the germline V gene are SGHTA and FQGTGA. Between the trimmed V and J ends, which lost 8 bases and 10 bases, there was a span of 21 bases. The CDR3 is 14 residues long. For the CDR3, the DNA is TGTGCCAGCTCGATTGGGCATCAAAGCGGGGAGCAGTTCTTC. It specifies CASSIGHQSGEQFF.

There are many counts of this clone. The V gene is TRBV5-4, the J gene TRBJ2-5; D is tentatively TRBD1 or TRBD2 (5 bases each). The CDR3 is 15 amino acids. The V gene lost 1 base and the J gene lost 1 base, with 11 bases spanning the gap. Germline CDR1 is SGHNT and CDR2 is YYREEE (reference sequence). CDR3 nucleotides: TGTGCCAGCAGCTTGAAATGGGACGGCCAAGAGACCCAGTACTTC. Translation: CASSLKWDGQETQYF.